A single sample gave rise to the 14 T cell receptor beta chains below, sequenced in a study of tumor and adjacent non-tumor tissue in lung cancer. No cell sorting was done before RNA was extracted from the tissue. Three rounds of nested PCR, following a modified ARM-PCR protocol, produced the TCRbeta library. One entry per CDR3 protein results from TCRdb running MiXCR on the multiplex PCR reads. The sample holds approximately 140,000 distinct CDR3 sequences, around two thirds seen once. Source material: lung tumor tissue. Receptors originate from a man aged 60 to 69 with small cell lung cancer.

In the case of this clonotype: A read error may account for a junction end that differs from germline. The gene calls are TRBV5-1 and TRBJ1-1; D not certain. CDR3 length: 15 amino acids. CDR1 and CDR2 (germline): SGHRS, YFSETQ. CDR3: CSSSYTGSANTEAFF. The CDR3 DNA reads TGCTCCAGCAGCTACACCGGGTCCGCTAACACTGAAGCTTTCTTT. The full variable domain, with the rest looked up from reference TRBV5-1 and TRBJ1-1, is KAGVTQTPRYLIKTRGQQVTLSCSPISGHRSVSWYQQTPGQGLQFLFEYFSETQRNKGNFPGRFSGRQFSNSRSEMNVSTLELGDSALYLCSSSYTGSANTEAFFGQGTRLTVV.

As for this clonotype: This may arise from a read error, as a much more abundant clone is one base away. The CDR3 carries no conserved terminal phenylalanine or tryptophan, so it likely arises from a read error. CDR3 sequence reads: CASSLSGGPTYEQYL. DNA of the CDR3: TGCGCCAGCAGCTTATCGGGAGGGCCTACATACGAGCAGTACCTC. The chain recombines TRBV5-1 with TRBJ2-7; TRBD2 matches at 8 bases. The CDR3 covers 15 residues. Looked up from germline, CDR1 is SGHRS and CDR2 is YFSETQ. After removal of 2 bases from V and 4 bases from J, the junction contained 8 bases not matched to a gene.

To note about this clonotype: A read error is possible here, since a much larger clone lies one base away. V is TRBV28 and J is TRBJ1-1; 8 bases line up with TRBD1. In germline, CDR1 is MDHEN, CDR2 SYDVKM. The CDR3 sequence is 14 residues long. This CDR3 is CASSPPGQVGEDFF. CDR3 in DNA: TGTGCCAGCAGCCCACCGGGACAGGTGGGTGAAGATTTCTTT. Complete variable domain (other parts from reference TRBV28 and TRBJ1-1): DVKVTQSSRYLVKRTGEKVFLECVQDMDHENMFWYRQDPGLGLRLIYFSYDVKMKEKGDIPEGYSVSREKKERFSLILESASTNQTSMYLCASSPPGQVGEDFFGQGTRLTVV.

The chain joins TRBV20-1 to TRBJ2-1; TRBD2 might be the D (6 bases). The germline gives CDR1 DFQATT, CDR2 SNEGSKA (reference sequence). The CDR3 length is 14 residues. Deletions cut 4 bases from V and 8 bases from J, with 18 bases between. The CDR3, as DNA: TGCAGTGCTATGTTCGGGAGTGTAGGAGATGAGCAGTTCTTC. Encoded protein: CSAMFGSVGDEQFF.

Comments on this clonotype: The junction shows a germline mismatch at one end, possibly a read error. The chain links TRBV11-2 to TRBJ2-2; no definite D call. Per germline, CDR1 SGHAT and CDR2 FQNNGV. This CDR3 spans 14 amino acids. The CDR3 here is CVSSGNGNTGELFF. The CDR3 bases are TGTGTCAGCAGTGGTAACGGGAACACCGGGGAGCTGTTTTTT.

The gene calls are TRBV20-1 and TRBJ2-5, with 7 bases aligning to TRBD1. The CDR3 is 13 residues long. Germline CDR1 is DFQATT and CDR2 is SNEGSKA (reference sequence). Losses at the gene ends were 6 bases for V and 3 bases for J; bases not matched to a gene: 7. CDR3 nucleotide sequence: TGCAGTGCATTCGACAGGGCCAAAGAGACCCAGTACTTC. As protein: CSAFDRAKETQYF.

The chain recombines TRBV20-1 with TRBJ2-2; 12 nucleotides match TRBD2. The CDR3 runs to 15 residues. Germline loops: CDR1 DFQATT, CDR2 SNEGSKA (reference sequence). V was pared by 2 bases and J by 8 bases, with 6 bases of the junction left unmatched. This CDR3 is CSARYRLAGAGELFF. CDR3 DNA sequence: TGCAGTGCTAGATATCGACTAGCGGGAGCTGGGGAGCTGTTTTTT.

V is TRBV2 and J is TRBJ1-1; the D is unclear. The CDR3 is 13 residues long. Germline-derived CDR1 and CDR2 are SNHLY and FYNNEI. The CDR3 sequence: CTGAVTSGAEAFF. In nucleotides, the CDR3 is TGTACCGGAGCCGTGACCTCGGGCGCTGAAGCTTTCTTT.

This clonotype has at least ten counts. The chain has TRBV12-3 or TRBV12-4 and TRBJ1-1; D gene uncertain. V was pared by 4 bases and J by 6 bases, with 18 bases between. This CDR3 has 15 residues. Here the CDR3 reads CASSSGGFRFAEAFF. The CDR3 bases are TGTGCCAGCAGTTCGGGAGGTTTTAGGTTTGCTGAAGCTTTCTTT.

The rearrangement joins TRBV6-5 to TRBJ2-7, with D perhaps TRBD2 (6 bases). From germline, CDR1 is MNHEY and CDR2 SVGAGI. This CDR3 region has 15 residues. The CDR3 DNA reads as TGTGCCAGCAGGGGGGGTCTAGCACCAGGCTACGAGCATTACGTC. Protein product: CASRGGLAPGYEHYV.

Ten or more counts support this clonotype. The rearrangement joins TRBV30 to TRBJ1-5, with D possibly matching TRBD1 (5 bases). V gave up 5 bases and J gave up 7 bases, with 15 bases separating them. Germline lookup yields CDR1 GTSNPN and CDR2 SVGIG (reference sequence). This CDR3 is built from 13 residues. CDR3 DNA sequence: TGTGCCTGGTCAGGGACTATGGGACAGCCCCAGCATTTT. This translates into CAWSGTMGQPQHF.

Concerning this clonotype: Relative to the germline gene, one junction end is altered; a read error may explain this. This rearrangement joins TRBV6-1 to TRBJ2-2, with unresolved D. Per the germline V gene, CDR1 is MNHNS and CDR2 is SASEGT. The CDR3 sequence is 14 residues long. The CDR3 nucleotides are TGTGCCAGCAATGAAGGACCGAACACCGGGGAGCTGTTTTTT. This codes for CASNEGPNTGELFF.

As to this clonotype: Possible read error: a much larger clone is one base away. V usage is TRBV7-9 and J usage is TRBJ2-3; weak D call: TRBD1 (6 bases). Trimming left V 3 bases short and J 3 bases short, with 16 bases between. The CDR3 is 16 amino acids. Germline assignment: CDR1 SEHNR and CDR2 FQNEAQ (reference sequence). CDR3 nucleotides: TGTGCCAGCAGCTTGACCGGGAAAGGGGGAACAGATACGCAGTATTTT. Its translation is CASSLTGKGGTDTQYF.

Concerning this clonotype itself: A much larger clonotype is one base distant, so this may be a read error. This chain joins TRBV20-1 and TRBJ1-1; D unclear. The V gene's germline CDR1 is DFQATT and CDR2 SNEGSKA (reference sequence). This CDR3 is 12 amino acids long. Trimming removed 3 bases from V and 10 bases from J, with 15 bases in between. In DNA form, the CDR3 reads TGCAGTGCTAGGAGTCAAGGAACCAGAGCTTTCTTT. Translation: CSARSQGTRAFF.